The 17 T cell receptor beta chains in this list originate from one sample, sequenced in a study of shared clonotypes between healthy human individuals (dated by TCRdb to about 2020). Libraries came from the immunoSEQ multiplex PCR assay. TCRdb holds this immuneACCESS table with in-frame rearrangements only. Some clones are missing; in checked studies, unresolved V genes explain under half, and the rest has no known cause. The sample yields about 2,500,000 clones; more than 80% were counted once. About 0.13% of the sample belongs to the ten largest clones. Specimen: naive CD4+ T cells sorted from blood. In light of the paper, this sample's cell subset or site label describes: CD45RA+ positively selected. All receptors derive from a man aged 18 to 30 in good health.

This clone has only one observation. At one boundary the junction diverges from the germline segment, which might be a read error. The chain is built from TRBV5-4 and TRBJ2-5; 8 bases line up with TRBD2. Germline V gene sequence: CDR1 SGHNT, CDR2 YYREEE (reference sequence). The CDR3 has 13 amino acids. This CDR3 is CASSPGGQGTQYF. Here the CDR3 DNA reads TGTGCCAGCAGCCCGGGAGGGCAAGGGACCCAGTACTTC.

The chain combines TRBV6-6 with TRBJ1-1, with D unclear. The V and J ends lost 4 bases and 5 bases respectively, with 17 bases between them. The CDR3 contains 15 residues. Germline loops: CDR1 MNHNY, CDR2 SVGAGI (reference sequence). CDR3 residues: CASSSSGLGRTEAFF. The CDR3 nucleotides are TGTGCCAGCAGTTCATCAGGACTCGGGAGGACTGAAGCTTTCTTT.

A few counts support this clone. This rearrangement joins TRBV28 to TRBJ1-2, with a possible D match to TRBD1 (6 bases). The ends were cut back, 6 bases at V and 4 bases at J, with 9 bases in the middle. The V gene's germline CDR1 is MDHEN and CDR2 SYDVKM. CDR3 length: 12 residues. CDR3 loop: CASRQGGYGYTF. As DNA, the CDR3 is TGTGCCAGCAGACAGGGCGGCTATGGCTACACCTTC.

V and J are TRBV19 and TRBJ2-5; the match to TRBD1 covers 10 bases. With V trimmed by 3 bases and J by 4 bases, 5 bases remained unmatched. The CDR3 length is 15 residues. Looked up from germline, CDR1 is LNHDA and CDR2 is SQIVND (reference sequence). CDR3 in amino acids: CASSIVTGGLETQYF. Written as DNA, the CDR3 is TGTGCCAGTAGTATCGTGACAGGGGGCTTAGAGACCCAGTACTTC.

This chain links TRBV9 with TRBJ2-6, with unresolved D. Germline V gene sequence: CDR1 SGDLS, CDR2 YYNGEE. This CDR3 is 17 amino acids long. Trimming shortened V by 0 bases and J by 0 bases, and 10 bases separated the two germline ends. Here the CDR3 reads CASSVDLPGSGANVLTF. CDR3 in DNA: TGTGCCAGCAGCGTAGACCTCCCGGGCTCTGGGGCCAACGTCCTGACTTTC.

This rearrangement joins TRBV19 to TRBJ2-7, with TRBD2 identical over 10 bases. Trimming removed 5 bases from V and 6 bases from J; junction bases left unmatched: 7. The germline CDR1 and CDR2 sequences are LNHDA and SQIVND (reference sequence). CDR3 size: 14 residues. This CDR3 is CASSGAGGPGEQYF. Written as DNA, the CDR3 is TGTGCCAGTAGTGGAGCGGGGGGGCCAGGCGAGCAGTACTTC.

The CDR3 protein is CASRLQGTRAGELFF. CDR3 DNA: TGTGCCAGCAGACTTCAGGGGACTAGAGCAGGGGAGCTGTTTTTT. This chain connects TRBV6-5 to TRBJ2-2, with 8 positions matching TRBD2. The CDR3 spans 15 residues. V shed 6 bases and J 8 bases; nucleotides not matched to a gene: 11. CDR1 and CDR2 (germline): MNHEY, SVGAGI.

The J gene is TRBJ1-3, the V gene TRBV29-1, with D hard to call. V was cut by 3 bases and J by 0 bases, with 9 bases left in between. Germline assignment: CDR1 SQVTM and CDR2 ANQGSEA. The CDR3 is made up of 14 amino acids. The CDR3 DNA sequence: TGCAGCGTTGATTTAGGCCACTCTGGAAACACCATATATTTT. Translated: CSVDLGHSGNTIYF.

For this clone: At the DNA level, this CDR3 is encoded by other sequences in the same sample as well. This chain links TRBV7-8 with TRBJ2-1, with 12 bases that match TRBD2. The germline CDR1 and CDR2 sequences are SGHVS and FQNEAQ. The CDR3 length is 16 residues. V trimming: 0 bases; J trimming: 3 bases; junction bases outside the gene matches: 0. CDR3 coding DNA: TGTGCCAGCAGCTTAGCGACTAGCGGGGGCTACAATGAGCAGTTCTTC. Translated: CASSLATSGGYNEQFF.

The V call is TRBV6-5, the J call TRBJ2-1, with D tentatively TRBD1 (5 bases). From germline, CDR1 is MNHEY and CDR2 SVGAGI. CDR3 length: 14 residues. The V gene lost 2 bases and the J gene lost 10 bases, with 15 bases spanning the gap. The CDR3 sequence: CASSYPKGSGEQFF. In DNA, the CDR3 is TGTGCCAGCAGTTACCCTAAGGGGTCCGGGGAGCAGTTCTTC.

This chain links TRBV5-6 with TRBJ1-5; no clear D. V lost 0 bases and J lost 7, with 11 bases in between. The CDR3 runs to 14 residues. The V gene's germline CDR1 is SGHDT and CDR2 YYEEEE. CDR3 sequence reads: CASSLGYVGQPQHF. The CDR3 DNA is TGTGCCAGCAGCTTGGGTTATGTGGGACAGCCCCAGCATTTT.

Details on this clone: The same CDR3 is also encoded by other DNA sequences in this sample. The chain employs TRBV14 and TRBJ2-7; no definite D call. V was cut by 0 bases and J by 0 bases, with 6 bases left in between. Germline CDR1 and CDR2: SGHDN and FVKESK. This CDR3 has 14 amino acids. CDR3 amino acids: CASSQDSGSYEQYF. The CDR3 DNA sequence: TGTGCCAGCAGCCAAGATTCGGGCTCCTACGAGCAGTACTTC.

This clone occurred once. The V gene is TRBV6-6, the J gene TRBJ1-1; D is undetermined. CDR1 is MNHNY and CDR2 is SVGAGI in the germline V gene (reference sequence). The CDR3 length is 14 residues. Trimming removed 2 bases at V and 1 base at J, with 8 bases between. The CDR3 loop is CASSYAVTNTEAFF. CDR3 sequence (DNA): TGTGCCAGCAGTTACGCGGTGACGAACACTGAAGCTTTCTTT.

The J gene is TRBJ2-3, the V gene TRBV21-1; TRBD2 reflects the table's D call only, with no check against the DNA. TRBV21-1 is labeled a pseudogene. This CDR3 is 17 amino acids long. The CDR3 nucleotides are TGTGCCAGCAGCAAAGGGTCTGCGGGCAGCGACACAGATACGCAGTATTTT. Protein product: CASSKGSAGSDTDTQYF.

The chain carries TRBV29-1 and TRBJ2-7; tentatively, D is TRBD1 (6 bases). CDR1 and CDR2 from the germline V gene are SQVTM and ANQGSEA. The CDR3 is made up of 13 amino acids. With 5 bases removed from V and 2 bases from J, the gap between germline ends came to 13 bases. In DNA form, the CDR3 reads TGCAGCGTTCGAACAGGGTTGGCCTACGAGCAGTACTTC. Protein sequence: CSVRTGLAYEQYF.

The V call is TRBV9, the J call TRBJ2-3; TRBD1 matches 8 bases. The V and J ends lost 3 bases and 1 base, in that order; junction bases with no gene match: 7. The CDR3 is 16 amino acids. Germline values: CDR1 SGDLS, CDR2 YYNGEE. The CDR3 region has the DNA TGTGCCAGCAGCGGCAGATCGACAGGGGGCACAGATACGCAGTATTTT. Its translation: CASSGRSTGGTDTQYF.

On this clone itself: Other DNA sequences in this specimen translate into the identical CDR3. The CDR3 region is CSVVGLLQETQYF. As DNA, the CDR3 is TGCAGCGTTGTGGGTCTTTTACAAGAGACCCAGTACTTC. V gene TRBV29-1 combines with J gene TRBJ2-5; D uncertain. Trimming cost V 4 bases and J 2 bases, with 11 bases left between them. Germline CDR1 SQVTM, CDR2 ANQGSEA. This CDR3 region has 13 residues.